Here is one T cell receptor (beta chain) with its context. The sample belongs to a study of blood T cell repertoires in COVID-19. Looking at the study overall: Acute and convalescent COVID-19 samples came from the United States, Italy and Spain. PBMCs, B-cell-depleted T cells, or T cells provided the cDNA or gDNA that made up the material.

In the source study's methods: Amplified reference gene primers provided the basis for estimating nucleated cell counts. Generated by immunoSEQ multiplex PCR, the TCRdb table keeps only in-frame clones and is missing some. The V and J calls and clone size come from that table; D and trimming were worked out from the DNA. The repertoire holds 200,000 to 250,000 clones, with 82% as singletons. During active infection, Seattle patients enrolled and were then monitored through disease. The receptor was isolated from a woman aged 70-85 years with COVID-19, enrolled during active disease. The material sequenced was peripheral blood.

The CDR3 is CASSLSRGSHEQYF. The DNA of the CDR3 is TGTGCCAGCAGTTTATCTAGGGGATCCCACGAGCAGTACTTC. The V gene is TRBV27, the J gene TRBJ2-7, with D perhaps TRBD1 (5 bases). The CDR3 runs 14 residues. CDR1 is MNHEY, CDR2 SMNVEV, per germline (reference sequence). V lost 0 bases to trimming and J lost 5 bases, with 11 bases between them.